Following are 22 T cell receptor beta chains from one sample sequenced in a study of graft-versus-host responses after intestinal transplantation. Using immunoSEQ multiplex PCR, the repertoire was profiled, and TCRdb retains in-frame clones only, with some absent. The table includes 40,000 or so clones, approximately 89% detected once. The material sequenced was PBMCs, taken roughly 270 days after transplant. Receptors were obtained from a human patient who received an intestinal transplant, so some T cells may come from the graft donor.

The CDR3 here is CASSFLWDTQYF. The CDR3 DNA reads as TGTGCCAGCAGCTTTCTATGGGATACGCAGTATTTT. The chain combines TRBV5-4 with TRBJ2-3; D is undetermined. In germline, CDR1 is SGHNT, CDR2 YYREEE (reference sequence). The ends were cut back, 2 bases at V and 6 bases at J, with 7 bases in the middle. This CDR3 comprises 12 residues.

The chain is built from TRBV7-9 and TRBJ1-6, with D possibly being TRBD1 (5 bases). Germline V gene sequence: CDR1 SEHNR, CDR2 FQNEAQ (reference sequence). This CDR3 spans 15 amino acids. V lost 5 bases and J 6 bases, leaving 14 bases between the germline ends. The CDR3 protein is CASSLGQGPNSPLHF. The CDR3 DNA is TGTGCCAGCAGCCTCGGCCAGGGCCCTAATTCACCCCTCCACTTT.

The rearrangement uses TRBV25-1 and TRBJ2-1, with D tentatively TRBD2 (6 bases). CDR1 MGHDK and CDR2 SYGVNS come from the germline V gene. This CDR3 comprises 14 residues. V was trimmed by 8 bases and J by 2 bases, leaving 13 bases between them. CDR3: CASSKGGTYNEQFF. CDR3 bases: TGTGCCAGCTCCAAAGGAGGGACCTACAATGAGCAGTTCTTC.

Details on this clone: A read error may explain this, as a much larger clone is one base away. The chain couples TRBV5-2 to TRBJ1-1; the table's D call, TRBD1, was not checked against the DNA. TRBV5-2 is labeled a pseudogene. The CDR3 loop spans 17 amino acids. In DNA form, the CDR3 reads TGTGCCAGCAGCCAAGACCCCCTCAGGGTCATGGCCACTGAAGCTTTCTTT. As protein: CASSQDPLRVMATEAFF.

V usage is TRBV11-3 and J usage is TRBJ2-3, with 12 bases matching TRBD2. The CDR3 consists of 17 residues. V dropped 2 bases and J dropped 7; count of bases not matched to a gene: 10. Germline CDR1 SGHNT, CDR2 YENEEA. The CDR3 protein is CASSLNEPGLAGHTQYF. The CDR3 DNA sequence: TGTGCCAGCAGCTTAAATGAACCGGGACTAGCGGGTCATACGCAGTATTTT.

The chain uses TRBV6-1 and TRBJ2-1, with 12 bases lining up with TRBD1. Germline-derived CDR1 and CDR2 are MNHNS and SASEGT. The CDR3 contains 15 residues. The V gene end was trimmed by 8 bases and the J gene end by 4 bases; junction bases not matched to a gene: 6. In DNA, the CDR3 is TGTGCCAGCCGAAGGGGACAGGGGGCTTACAATGAGCAGTTCTTC. Translated: CASRRGQGAYNEQFF.

This chain uses TRBV5-4 with TRBJ2-7; D is tentatively TRBD1 or TRBD2 (5 bases each). Trimming removed 4 bases at V and 0 bases at J, with 14 bases between. The CDR3 sequence is 15 residues long. Germline V gene sequence: CDR1 SGHNT, CDR2 YYREEE (reference sequence). CDR3 sequence: CASSPHEGSSYEQYF. The CDR3 region has the DNA TGTGCCAGCAGCCCCCATGAGGGGAGCTCCTACGAGCAGTACTTC. Full variable domain (missing parts from reference TRBV5-4 and TRBJ2-7): ETGVTQSPTHLIKTRGQQVTLRCSSQSGHNTVSWYQQALGQGPQFIFQYYREEENGRGNFPPRFSGLQFPNYSSELNVNALELDDSALYLCASSPHEGSSYEQYFGPGTRLTVT.

This sequence joins TRBV5-6 and TRBJ1-2, with unresolved D. The CDR3 is made up of 12 amino acids. CDR1 is SGHDT and CDR2 is YYEEEE in the germline V gene. The V gene lost 0 bases and the J gene lost 7 bases, with 7 bases spanning the gap. CDR3 residues: CASSLVGSGYTF. As DNA, the CDR3 is TGTGCCAGCAGCTTGGTCGGGAGTGGCTACACCTTC.

The V and J genes are TRBV4-1 and TRBJ2-7; 7 bases match TRBD1. J lost 1 base, V lost 1 base, and 7 bases had no gene match. CDR1 is MGHRA, CDR2 YSYEKL, per germline. The length of the CDR3 is 16 residues. The CDR3 sequence is CASSQVIPGQSYEQYF. CDR3 nucleotides: TGCGCCAGCAGCCAAGTCATCCCGGGACAGTCCTACGAGCAGTACTTC.

As DNA, the CDR3 is TGCGCCAGCAGCTGGACAGGGGGGGGGAACACTGAAGCTTTCTTT. Residues: CASSWTGGGNTEAFF. The V and J genes are TRBV5-1 and TRBJ1-1; 10 bases are a match to TRBD1. The V and J ends lost 3 bases and 1 base, in that order; junction bases with no gene match: 3. Germline V CDR1 and CDR2: SGHRS, YFSETQ. The length of the CDR3 is 15 residues. Looking up the rest from reference TRBV5-1 and TRBJ1-1 gives the full variable domain: KAGVTQTPRYLIKTRGQQVTLSCSPISGHRSVSWYQQTPGQGLQFLFEYFSETQRNKGNFPGRFSGRQFSNSRSEMNVSTLELGDSALYLCASSWTGGGNTEAFFGQGTRLTVV.

This chain joins TRBV18 and TRBJ2-2; TRBD1 aligns across 7 bases. The CDR3 covers 16 residues. J lost 3 bases, V lost 3 bases, and 7 bases had no gene match. The V gene's germline CDR1 is KGHSH and CDR2 LQKENI. DNA of the CDR3: TGTGCCAGCTCACCCGGACAGGCCCCGGACACCGGGGAGCTGTTTTTT. Its protein product is CASSPGQAPDTGELFF. Using reference TRBV18 and TRBJ2-2 for the parts outside the CDR3, the full variable domain is NAGVMQNPRHLVRRRGQEARLRCSPMKGHSHVYWYRQLPEEGLKFMVYLQKENIIDESGMPKERFSAEFPKEGPSILRIQQVVRGDSAAYFCASSPGQAPDTGELFFGEGSRLTVL.

V gene TRBV5-6 combines with J gene TRBJ2-7; 8 bases fit TRBD2. V shed 5 bases, J shed 5 bases, and the junction held 12 bases outside the gene matches. Per germline, CDR1 SGHDT and CDR2 YYEEEE. CDR3 size: 15 residues. The CDR3 DNA reads TGTGCCAGCAGGGAAAAAGGGACTAGTCATGACGAGCAGTACTTC. Amino acid sequence: CASREKGTSHDEQYF. Full variable domain (rest looked up from reference TRBV5-6 and TRBJ2-7): DAGVTQSPTHLIKTRGQQVTLRCSPKSGHDTVSWYQQALGQGPQFIFQYYEEEERQRGNFPDRFSGHQFPNYSSELNVNALLLGDSALYLCASREKGTSHDEQYFGPGTRLTVT.

The gene calls are TRBV23-1 and TRBJ2-5; 9 positions match TRBD1. TRBV23-1 has ORF status, its function being uncertain. The CDR3 totals 15 residues. V gave up 3 bases and J gave up 2 bases; unmatched junction bases: 4. The CDR3 here is CASSHTQGAQETQYF. The CDR3 DNA reads as TGCGCCAGCAGTCATACACAGGGGGCACAAGAGACCCAGTACTTC.

V and J are TRBV9 and TRBJ2-7, with 10 bases matching TRBD2. The V gene's germline CDR1 is SGDLS and CDR2 YYNGEE. The CDR3 length is 18 residues. V dropped 0 bases and J dropped 6; count of bases not matched to a gene: 15. The CDR3 DNA sequence: TGTGCCAGCAGCGTAGGGCTAGCGGGGGCCCTCGAGGGTGGCGAGCAGTACTTC. Protein: CASSVGLAGALEGGEQYF.

The rearrangement joins TRBV7-9 to TRBJ1-1; 10 bases are shared with TRBD1. The CDR3 spans 17 residues. Germline CDR1 and CDR2: SEHNR and FQNEAQ (reference sequence). Trimming took 3 bases from V and 0 from J; bases not matched to a gene: 7. The chain's CDR3 is CASSFPDRGQVNTEAFF. In DNA form, the CDR3 reads TGTGCCAGCAGCTTTCCTGACAGGGGGCAAGTGAACACTGAAGCTTTCTTT. The full variable domain, with the rest looked up from reference TRBV7-9 and TRBJ1-1, is DTGVSQNPRHKITKRGQNVTFRCDPISEHNRLYWYRQTLGQGPEFLTYFQNEAQLEKSRLLSDRFSAERPKGSFSTLEIQRTEQGDSAMYLCASSFPDRGQVNTEAFFGQGTRLTVV.

The chain uses TRBV5-6 and TRBJ2-5; a possible D gene is TRBD2 (7 bases). Per the germline V gene, CDR1 is SGHDT and CDR2 is YYEEEE. The CDR3 covers 16 residues. The germline V and J ends were trimmed by 0 bases and 2 bases, with 14 bases remaining between them. The CDR3 loop reads CASSLETAGAQETQYF. CDR3 bases: TGTGCCAGCAGCTTGGAGACGGCGGGGGCTCAAGAGACCCAGTACTTC.

V and J are TRBV2 and TRBJ1-2, with 8 bases aligning to TRBD1. The germline V gene has CDR1 SNHLY and CDR2 FYNNEI. V was pared by 3 bases and J by 4 bases, with 7 bases of the junction left unmatched. This CDR3 is built from 15 residues. The CDR3 DNA is TGTGCCAGCAGTGATACAGGGGGAGGGCCCTATGGCTACACCTTC. Amino acids: CASSDTGGGPYGYTF.

The chain employs TRBV5-6 and TRBJ2-6, with D hard to call. The CDR3 is 15 residues long. Germline CDR1 SGHDT, CDR2 YYEEEE. V lost 4 bases and J lost 0, with 8 bases in between. The CDR3 here is CASSLTSSGANVLTF. The CDR3 coding sequence is TGTGCCAGCAGCCTTACAAGCTCTGGGGCCAACGTCCTGACTTTC.

The J gene is TRBJ2-4, the V gene TRBV7-8; TRBD2 agrees at 14 bases. J gave up 6 bases and V 7 bases, and 5 bases lay outside the gene matches. The CDR3 length is 15 residues. CDR1 SGHVS and CDR2 FQNEAQ come from the germline V gene. The CDR3 nucleotides read TGTGCCAGCACCCCCGGGACTAGCGGGGGAAACATTCAGTACTTC. The encoded protein is CASTPGTSGGNIQYF.

J is TRBJ1-5 and V is TRBV6-5; the match to TRBD1 covers 9 bases. This CDR3 is built from 14 residues. Trimming at V came to 10 bases and at J to 5 bases, leaving 9 bases not matched to a gene. CDR1 and CDR2 from the germline V gene are MNHEY and SVGAGI. As DNA, the CDR3 is TGTGCCACCAGGGGACAGGGCGTTGATCAGCCCCAGCATTTT. Translated, it gives CATRGQGVDQPQHF.

This clone was detected only once. V is TRBV27 and J is TRBJ1-1; a possible D gene is TRBD1 (5 bases). This CDR3 contains 15 residues. V was clipped by 6 bases and J by 1 base, with 15 bases between them. Per the germline V gene, CDR1 is MNHEY and CDR2 is SMNVEV (reference sequence). The CDR3 nucleotides are TGTGCCAGCAGAACCCCCGTGGGGACGAACACTGAAGCTTTCTTT. Its translation is CASRTPVGTNTEAFF.

The chain links TRBV2 to TRBJ2-3; D is possibly TRBD2 (5 bases). Trimming shortened V by 7 bases and J by 5 bases, and 16 bases separated the two germline ends. There are 14 residues in the CDR3. The germline CDR1 and CDR2 sequences are SNHLY and FYNNEI. The CDR3 spells CASTEGVSGDTQYF. The CDR3 bases are TGTGCCAGCACCGAGGGTGTATCAGGAGATACGCAGTATTTT. Looking up the rest from reference TRBV2 and TRBJ2-3 gives the full variable domain: EPEVTQTPSHQVTQMGQEVILRCVPISNHLYFYWYRQILGQKVEFLVSFYNNEISEKSEIFDDQFSVERPDGSNFTLKIRSTKLEDSAMYFCASTEGVSGDTQYFGPGTRLTVL.